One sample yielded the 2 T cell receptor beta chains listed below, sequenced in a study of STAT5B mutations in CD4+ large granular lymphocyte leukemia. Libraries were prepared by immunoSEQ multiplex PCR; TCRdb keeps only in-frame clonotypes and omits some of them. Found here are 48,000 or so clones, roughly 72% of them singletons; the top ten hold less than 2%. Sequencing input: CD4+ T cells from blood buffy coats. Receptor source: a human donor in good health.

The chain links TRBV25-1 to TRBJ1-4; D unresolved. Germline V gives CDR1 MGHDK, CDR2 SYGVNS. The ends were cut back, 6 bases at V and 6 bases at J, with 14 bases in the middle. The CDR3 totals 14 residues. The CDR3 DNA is TGTGCCAGCAGCCGGACGGCCCGGGATGAAAAACTGTTTTTT. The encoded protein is CASSRTARDEKLFF.

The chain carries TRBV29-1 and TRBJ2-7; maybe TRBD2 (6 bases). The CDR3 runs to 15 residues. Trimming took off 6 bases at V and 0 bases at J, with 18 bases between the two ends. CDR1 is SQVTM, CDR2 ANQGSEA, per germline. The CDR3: CSVAIGGASSYEQYF. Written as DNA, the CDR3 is TGCAGCGTCGCAATTGGAGGGGCTAGCTCCTACGAGCAGTACTTC.